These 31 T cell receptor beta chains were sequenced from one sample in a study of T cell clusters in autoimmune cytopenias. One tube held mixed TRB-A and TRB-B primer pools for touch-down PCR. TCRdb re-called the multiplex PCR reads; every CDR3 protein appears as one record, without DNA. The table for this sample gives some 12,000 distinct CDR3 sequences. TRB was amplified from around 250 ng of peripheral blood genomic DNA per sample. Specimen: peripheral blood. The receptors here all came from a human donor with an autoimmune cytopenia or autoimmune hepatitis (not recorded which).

This chain's CDR3 is CSASDTGGAGRMTYEQYF. The chain recombines TRBV20-1 with TRBJ2-7; the TCRdb D gene call, TRBD1, has no DNA to confirm it. The CDR3 spans 18 residues. In germline, CDR1 is DFQATT, CDR2 SNEGSKA (reference sequence).

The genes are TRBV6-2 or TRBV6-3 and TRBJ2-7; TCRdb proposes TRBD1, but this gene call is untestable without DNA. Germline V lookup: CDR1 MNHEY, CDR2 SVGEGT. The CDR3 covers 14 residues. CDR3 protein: CASSSHFPSWEQYF.

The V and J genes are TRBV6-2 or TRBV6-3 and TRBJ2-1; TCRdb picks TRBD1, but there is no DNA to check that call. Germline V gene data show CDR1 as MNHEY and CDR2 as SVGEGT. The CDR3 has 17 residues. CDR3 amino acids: CASSYSTGTGFGDEQFF.

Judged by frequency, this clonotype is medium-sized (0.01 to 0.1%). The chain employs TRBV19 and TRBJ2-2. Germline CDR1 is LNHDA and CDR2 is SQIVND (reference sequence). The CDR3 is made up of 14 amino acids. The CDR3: CASSIVQRTGELFF. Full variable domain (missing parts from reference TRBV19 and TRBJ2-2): DGGITQSPKYLFRKEGQNVTLSCEQNLNHDAMYWYRQDPGQGLRLIYYSQIVNDFQKGDIAEGYSVSREKKESFPLTVTSAQKNPTAFYLCASSIVQRTGELFFGEGSRLTVL.

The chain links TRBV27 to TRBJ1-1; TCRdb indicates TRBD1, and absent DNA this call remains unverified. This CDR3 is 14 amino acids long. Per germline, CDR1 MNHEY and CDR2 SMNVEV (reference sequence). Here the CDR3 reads CASSRTGLNTEAFF.

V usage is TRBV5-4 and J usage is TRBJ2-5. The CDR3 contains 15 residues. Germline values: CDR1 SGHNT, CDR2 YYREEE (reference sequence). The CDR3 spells CASYSQTAGGETQYF.

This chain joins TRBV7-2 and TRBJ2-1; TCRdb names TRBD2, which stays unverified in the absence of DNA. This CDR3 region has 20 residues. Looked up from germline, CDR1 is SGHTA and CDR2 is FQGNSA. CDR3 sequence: CASSLVAGLAGARTYNEQFF.

This chain's CDR3 is CASSSYGLGESDQPQHF. V and J are TRBV6-5 and TRBJ1-5; checking the TCRdb D call of TRBD1 is not possible without DNA. This CDR3 has 17 amino acids. Germline values: CDR1 MNHEY, CDR2 SVGAGI.

CDR3 residues: CASSLQGTDTQYF. V usage is TRBV5-1 and J usage is TRBJ2-3. This CDR3 is built from 13 residues. Germline CDR1 SGHRS, CDR2 YFSETQ.

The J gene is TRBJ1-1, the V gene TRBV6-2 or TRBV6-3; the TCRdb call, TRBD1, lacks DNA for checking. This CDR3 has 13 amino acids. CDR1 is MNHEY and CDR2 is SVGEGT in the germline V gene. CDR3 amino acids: CASRDTGGTEAFF.

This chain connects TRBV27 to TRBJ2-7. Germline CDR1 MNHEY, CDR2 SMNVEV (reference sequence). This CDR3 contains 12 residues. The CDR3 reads CASSLPGYEQYF.

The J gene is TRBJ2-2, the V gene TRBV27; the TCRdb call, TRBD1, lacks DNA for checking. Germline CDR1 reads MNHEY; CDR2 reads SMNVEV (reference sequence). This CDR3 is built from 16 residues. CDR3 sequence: CASSLGTTGNTGELFF.

The CDR3 sequence is CASSPTGGTQYF. The chain combines TRBV6-2 or TRBV6-3 with TRBJ2-3; TCRdb's D gene call, TRBD1, goes unchecked for lack of DNA. In germline, CDR1 is MNHEY, CDR2 SVGEGT. This CDR3 spans 12 amino acids.

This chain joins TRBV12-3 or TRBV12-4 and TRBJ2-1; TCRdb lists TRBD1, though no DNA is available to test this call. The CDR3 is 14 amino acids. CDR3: CASSASGGNNEQFF.

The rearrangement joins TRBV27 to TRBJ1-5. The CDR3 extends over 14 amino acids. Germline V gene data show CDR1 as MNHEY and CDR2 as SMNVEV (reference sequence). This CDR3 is CASALWRGEQPQHF.

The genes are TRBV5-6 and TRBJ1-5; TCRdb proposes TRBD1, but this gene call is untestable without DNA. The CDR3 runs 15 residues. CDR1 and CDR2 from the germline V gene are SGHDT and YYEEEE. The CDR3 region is CASSSTVRGNQPQHF.

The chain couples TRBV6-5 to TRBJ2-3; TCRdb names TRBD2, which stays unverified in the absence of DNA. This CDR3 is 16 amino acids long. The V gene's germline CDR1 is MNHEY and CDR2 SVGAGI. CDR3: CASSYFRGGPVNTQYF.

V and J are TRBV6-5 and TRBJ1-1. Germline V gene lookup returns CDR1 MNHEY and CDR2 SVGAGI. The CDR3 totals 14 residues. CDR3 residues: CASSYIEGITEAFF.

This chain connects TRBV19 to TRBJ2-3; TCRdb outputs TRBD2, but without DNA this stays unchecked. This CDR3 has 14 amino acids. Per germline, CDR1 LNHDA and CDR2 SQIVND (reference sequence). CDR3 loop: CASTPSGIGDTQYF.

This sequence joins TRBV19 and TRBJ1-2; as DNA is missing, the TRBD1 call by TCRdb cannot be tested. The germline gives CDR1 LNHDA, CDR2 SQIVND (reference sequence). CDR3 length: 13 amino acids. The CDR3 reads CARPRKGNYGYTF.

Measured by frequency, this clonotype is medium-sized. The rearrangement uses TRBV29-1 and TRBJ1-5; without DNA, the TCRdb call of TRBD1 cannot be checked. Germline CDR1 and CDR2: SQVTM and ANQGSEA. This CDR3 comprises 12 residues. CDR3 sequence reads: CSAGDGDQPQHF.

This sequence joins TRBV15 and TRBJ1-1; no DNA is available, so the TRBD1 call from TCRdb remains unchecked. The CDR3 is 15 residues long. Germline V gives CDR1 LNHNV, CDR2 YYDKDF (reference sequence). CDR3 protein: CATSRDRGGSTEAFF.

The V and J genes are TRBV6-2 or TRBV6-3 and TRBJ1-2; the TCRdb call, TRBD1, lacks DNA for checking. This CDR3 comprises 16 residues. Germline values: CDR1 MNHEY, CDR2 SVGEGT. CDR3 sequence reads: CASSYSSRGGHYGYTF.

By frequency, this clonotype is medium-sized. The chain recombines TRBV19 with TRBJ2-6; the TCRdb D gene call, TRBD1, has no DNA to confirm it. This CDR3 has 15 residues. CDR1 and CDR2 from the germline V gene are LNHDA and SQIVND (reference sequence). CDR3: CASSTRGSGANVLTF. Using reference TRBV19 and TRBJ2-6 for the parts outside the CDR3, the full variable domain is DGGITQSPKYLFRKEGQNVTLSCEQNLNHDAMYWYRQDPGQGLRLIYYSQIVNDFQKGDIAEGYSVSREKKESFPLTVTSAQKNPTAFYLCASSTRGSGANVLTFGAGSRLTVL.

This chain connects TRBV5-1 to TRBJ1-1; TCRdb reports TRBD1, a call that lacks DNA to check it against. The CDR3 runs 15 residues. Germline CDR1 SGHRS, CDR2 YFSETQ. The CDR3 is CASSFNGHLNTEAFF.

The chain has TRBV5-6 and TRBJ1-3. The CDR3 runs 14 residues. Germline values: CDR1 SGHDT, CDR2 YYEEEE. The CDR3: CASSLDRGGNTIYF.

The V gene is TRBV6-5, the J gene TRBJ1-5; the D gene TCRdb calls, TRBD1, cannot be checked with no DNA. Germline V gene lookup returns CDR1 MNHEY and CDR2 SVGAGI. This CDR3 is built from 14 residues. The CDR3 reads CASRYGTDIQPQHF.

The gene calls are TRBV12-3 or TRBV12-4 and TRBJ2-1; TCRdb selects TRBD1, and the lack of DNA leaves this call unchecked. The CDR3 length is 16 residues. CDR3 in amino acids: CASSPGQGASYNEQFF.

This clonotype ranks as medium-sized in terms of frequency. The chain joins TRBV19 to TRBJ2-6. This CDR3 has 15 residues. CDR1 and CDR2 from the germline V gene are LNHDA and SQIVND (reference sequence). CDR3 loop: CASSPTSSGANVLTF.

The CDR3: CASSQMDSDEQFF. The rearrangement joins TRBV7-2 to TRBJ2-1; TCRdb reports TRBD1, a call that lacks DNA to check it against. There are 13 residues in the CDR3. The germline CDR1 and CDR2 sequences are SGHTA and FQGNSA.

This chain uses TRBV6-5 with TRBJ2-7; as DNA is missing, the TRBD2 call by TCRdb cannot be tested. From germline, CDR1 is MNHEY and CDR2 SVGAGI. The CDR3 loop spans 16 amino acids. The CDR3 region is CASSVKPGTSSSEQYF.